The 10 T cell receptor beta chains given below trace back to one sample, sequenced in a study of blood T cells in healthy people across ages. Then a second PCR, running about 6 to 12 cycles, was carried out with a sample-barcoded 5' primer and a J-beta primer mix. MiXCR, applied by TCRdb to the 5' RACE reads, yields one record per CDR3 protein. The sample includes around 1,000,000 distinct CDR3 sequences, less than 25% of them seen just once. In addition, the sample was reused for a study of T cells of mothers and their children.

The sequencing input was blood. These TCRs come from a girl aged 2-10 years in good health.

There are a few counts of this clonotype. This sequence joins TRBV4-2 and TRBJ1-1; 8 bases align to TRBD1. CDR1 LGHNA and CDR2 YNFKEQ come from the germline V gene. This CDR3 has 14 residues. The V segment lost 3 bases and the J segment 5 bases; nucleotides outside the gene matches: 5. Here the CDR3 DNA reads TGTGCCAGCAGCCAGAGACAGGGGAAGACTGAAGCTTTCTTT. Protein product: CASSQRQGKTEAFF.

V is TRBV6-6 and J is TRBJ1-2; 9 bases match TRBD1. V lost 5 bases, J lost 8 bases, and 6 bases stayed unmatched. The germline V gene encodes CDR1 MNHNY and CDR2 SVGAGI (reference sequence). The CDR3 has 13 residues. The CDR3 DNA follows: TGTGCCAGCAGTAGCAGGGACAGGGCGGGCTACACCTTC. Its translation is CASSSRDRAGYTF.

The chain links TRBV29-1 to TRBJ2-1; D not resolved. The better agreement between TRBJ2-5 and the DNA end casts doubt on the J call. Germline-derived CDR1 and CDR2 are SQVTM and ANQGSEA. The CDR3 has 13 amino acids. CDR3 in amino acids: CSVREDGEETQYF. As DNA, the CDR3 is TGCAGCGTGAGAGAAGATGGGGAAGAGACCCAGTACTTC.

This clonotype was counted many times. This chain links TRBV2 with TRBJ2-4; D assignment may be TRBD1 or TRBD2 (6 bases each). The CDR3 is 12 amino acids. V was pared by 6 bases and J by 8 bases, with 11 bases between. CDR1 SNHLY and CDR2 FYNNEI come from the germline V gene. This CDR3 is CASSYREDIQYF. The CDR3 coding sequence is TGTGCCAGCAGCTACAGGGAGGACATTCAGTACTTC.

The chain links TRBV3-1 to TRBJ2-7, with D possibly matching TRBD1 (6 bases). The germline V and J ends were trimmed by 6 bases and 0 bases, with 12 bases remaining between them. The CDR3 runs 14 residues. Germline-derived CDR1 and CDR2 are LGHDT and YNNKEL (reference sequence). CDR3 in amino acids: CASSTRGASYEQYF. DNA of the CDR3: TGTGCCAGCAGTACCAGGGGCGCCTCCTACGAGCAGTACTTC.

This clonotype showed up just a few times. J is TRBJ1-1 and V is TRBV6-5; weak D call: TRBD1 (5 bases). Deletions cut 7 bases from V and 5 bases from J, with 14 bases between. Germline assignment: CDR1 MNHEY and CDR2 SVGAGI. CDR3 length: 13 amino acids. In DNA, the CDR3 is TGTGCCAGCACCCGGGCGGGGGGGACTGAAGCTTTCTTT. Protein product: CASTRAGGTEAFF.

There are a few counts of this clonotype. V gene TRBV5-1 combines with J gene TRBJ1-1, with D uncertain. Germline CDR1 SGHRS, CDR2 YFSETQ. This CDR3 contains 14 residues. Trimming stripped 4 bases from V and 1 base from J, with 11 bases between. This chain's CDR3 is CASSRWRPNTEAFF. The DNA for the CDR3 is TGCGCCAGCAGCCGGTGGCGCCCGAACACTGAAGCTTTCTTT.

The genes are TRBV4-3 and TRBJ1-4; possible D gene TRBD1, 5 bases. The germline V gene encodes CDR1 LGHNA and CDR2 YSLEER. CDR3 length: 16 residues. V was cut by 3 bases and J by 8 bases, with 19 bases left in between. In nucleotides, the CDR3 is TGCGCCAGCAGCCAGGGGGGGTTTCAGGGTGAAGAAAAACTGTTTTTT. Translated, it gives CASSQGGFQGEEKLFF.

A few counts support this clonotype. The chain combines TRBV28 with TRBJ2-7; 9 bases fit TRBD1. V shed 9 bases, J shed 4 bases, and the junction held 10 bases outside the gene matches. Germline CDR1 reads MDHEN; CDR2 reads SYDVKM. The CDR3 has 14 amino acids. CDR3 loop: CASAGTGTRYEQYF. The CDR3 coding sequence is TGTGCCAGTGCCGGGACAGGGACGAGGTACGAGCAGTACTTC.

This clonotype appeared a few times. The gene calls are TRBV5-8 and TRBJ1-1, with D possibly matching TRBD1 (6 bases). This CDR3 contains 12 residues. Germline V CDR1 and CDR2: SGHTS, YDEGEE. Trimming removed 4 bases from V and 10 bases from J, with 14 bases in between. Written as DNA, the CDR3 is TGTGCCAGCAGCCGTAGGGACATTGGAGCTTTCTTT. It yields the protein CASSRRDIGAFF.